Listed below are T cell receptor beta chains from one sample, sequenced in a study of blood T cells in healthy people across ages. Each CDR3 protein gets one entry after TCRdb re-called the 5' RACE reads with MiXCR. The top ten hold around 40% of the sample, which has more than 650,000 distinct CDR3 sequences, 40% to 65% seen once. The material sequenced was blood. The receptors were gathered from an elderly man in good health. The CDR3 runs from the conserved cysteine through the conserved F or W. D genes are given only for firm matches.

j_call v_call d_call cdr3_aa
TRBJ2-5 TRBV25-1 NA CARGLQETQYF
TRBJ1-1 TRBV29-1 NA CSVRTVAEGAFF
TRBJ1-4 TRBV18 NA CASSAGNNEKLFF
TRBJ2-5 TRBV14 TRBD2 CASSRTSPTQETQYF
TRBJ2-3 TRBV20-1 TRBD2 CSQRLAGADTQYF
TRBJ2-3 TRBV6-5 TRBD2 CASSTPGGVTQYF
TRBJ2-2 TRBV28 NA CASTLSGTHNTGELFF
TRBJ1-2 TRBV25-1 NA CASSEVDRRGGGYTF
TRBJ1-1 TRBV7-2 NA CASRARGLDTEAFF
TRBJ1-5 TRBV7-2 TRBD1 CASSSGTVANQPQHF
TRBJ2-7 TRBV29-1 TRBD1 CSVEDPRTGGYEQYF
TRBJ2-4 TRBV9 TRBD1 CASSATGYPLAKNIQYF
TRBJ2-7 TRBV6-5 NA CASSGDSRYEQYF
TRBJ2-3 TRBV21-1 NA CASSNLKALTDTQYF
TRBJ2-7 TRBV6-5 NA CASSYLSDSSYEQYF
TRBJ2-2 TRBV3-1 TRBD2 CASGTSGYTGELFF
TRBJ2-5 TRBV4-3 TRBD2 CASSQDPLAEETQYF
TRBJ1-2 TRBV14 NA CASSQEGVLGYGYTF
TRBJ2-4 TRBV27 NA CASSLSIGSYKQYF